Presented here are 19 T cell receptor beta chains from one specimen sequenced in a study of blood T cell repertoires in COVID-19. Sequencing was performed with immunoSEQ multiplex PCR; in TCRdb, only in-frame clones are kept and a portion is missing. The sample has fewer than 130,000 clones; approximately 70% are singletons. Sequenced: peripheral blood. The receptors originated from a man older than 75 with acute or convalescent COVID-19.

This rearrangement joins TRBV27 to TRBJ2-4; D is perhaps TRBD1 (6 bases). Germline CDR1 and CDR2: MNHEY and SMNVEV (reference sequence). The CDR3 runs to 17 residues. The V end was cut by 6 bases, the J end by 0 bases, with 18 bases between. The CDR3 loop is CASSTGTPILAKNIQYF. CDR3 bases: TGTGCCAGCAGCACCGGGACACCTATTCTAGCCAAAAACATTCAGTACTTC.

This clone was counted a few times. The chain combines TRBV5-1 with TRBJ2-1, with 7 bases fitting TRBD2. After removal of 1 base from V and 4 bases from J, the junction contained 5 bases not matched to a gene. The CDR3 has 15 amino acids. CDR1 and CDR2 (germline): SGHRS, YFSETQ. The CDR3 sequence is CASSLLAVLYNEQFF. The CDR3 DNA reads as TGCGCCAGCAGCTTGCTAGCGGTGCTGTACAATGAGCAGTTCTTC.

The chain is built from TRBV30 and TRBJ2-4, with D maybe TRBD2 (6 bases). The CDR3 spans 22 residues. The germline V gene has CDR1 GTSNPN and CDR2 SVGIG (reference sequence). The ends were cut back, 2 bases at V and 0 bases at J, with 32 bases in the middle. Here the CDR3 DNA reads TGTGCCTGGAGTCCCTCGAAGGCCTCCGGGACTCAATCCCGTCTAGCCAAAAACATTCAGTACTTC. The encoded protein is CAWSPSKASGTQSRLAKNIQYF. Complete variable domain (other parts from reference TRBV30 and TRBJ2-4): SQTIHQWPATLVQPVGSPLSLECTVEGTSNPNLYWYRQAAGRGLQLLFYSVGIGQISSEVPQNLSASRPQDRQFILSSKKLLLSDSGFYLCAWSPSKASGTQSRLAKNIQYFGAGTRLSVL.

This clone has just a few counts. The rearrangement uses TRBV5-4 and TRBJ2-3; D gene uncertain. The CDR3 runs to 13 residues. Germline values: CDR1 SGHNT, CDR2 YYREEE (reference sequence). The ends were cut back, 2 bases at V and 4 bases at J, with 8 bases in the middle. The CDR3 nucleotides read TGTGCCAGCAGCTTTGTTGGCCCAGATACGCAGTATTTT. Protein product: CASSFVGPDTQYF.

This clone was picked up one time. The CDR3 sequence: CASSPWRDRGRDEQFF. CDR3 DNA sequence: TGTGCCAGCAGCCCTTGGCGGGACAGGGGGCGAGATGAGCAGTTCTTC. The chain couples TRBV28 to TRBJ2-1, with 12 bases that match TRBD1. CDR1 and CDR2 (germline): MDHEN, SYDVKM. V lost 6 bases, J lost 8 bases, and 11 bases stayed unmatched. This CDR3 is 16 amino acids long.

The V and J genes are TRBV9 and TRBJ1-2, with a possible D match to TRBD1 (5 bases). Germline-derived CDR1 and CDR2 are SGDLS and YYNGEE. The CDR3 is 15 amino acids. V lost 0 bases to trimming and J lost 5 bases, with 14 bases between them. CDR3 protein: CASSVDGGKRYGYTF. DNA for the CDR3: TGTGCCAGCAGCGTAGATGGGGGGAAGAGATATGGCTACACCTTC.

This clone was observed a few times. This chain uses TRBV2 with TRBJ2-7; D possibly corresponds to TRBD1 (6 bases). V lost 4 bases and J 6 bases, leaving 13 bases between the germline ends. From germline, CDR1 is SNHLY and CDR2 FYNNEI. The CDR3 extends over 13 amino acids. In nucleotides, the CDR3 is TGTGCCAGCAGTGTAGCCGGCAGGGGCGAGCAGTACTTC. Protein sequence: CASSVAGRGEQYF.

The chain links TRBV6-4 to TRBJ1-6; maybe TRBD1 (5 bases). With 6 bases removed from V and 7 bases from J, the gap between germline ends came to 16 bases. Germline values: CDR1 MRHNA, CDR2 SNTAGT. The CDR3 consists of 15 residues. The CDR3 sequence: CASSALTGGNSPLHF. The CDR3 nucleotides read TGTGCCAGCAGCGCCTTGACGGGGGGGAATTCACCCCTCCACTTT.

V is TRBV20-1 and J is TRBJ2-3; D is ambiguous. V lost 1 base to trimming and J lost 3 bases, with 2 bases between them. There are 11 residues in the CDR3. CDR1 and CDR2 (germline): DFQATT, SNEGSKA (reference sequence). CDR3 sequence (DNA): TGCAGTGCTAGAGTAACAGATACGCAGTATTTT. It specifies CSARVTDTQYF.

V gene TRBV28 combines with J gene TRBJ1-5; TRBD1 is a possible D gene (6 bases). Germline V gene data show CDR1 as MDHEN and CDR2 as SYDVKM. The CDR3 runs 15 residues. Between the trimmed V and J ends, which lost 3 bases and 5 bases, there was a span of 14 bases. The CDR3 region is CASSFPSGQYQPQHF. CDR3 sequence (DNA): TGTGCCAGCAGTTTCCCCTCGGGACAATATCAGCCCCAGCATTTT.

V and J are TRBV24-1 and TRBJ2-5; 9 positions match TRBD1. The junction had 4 bases not matched to a gene; V was cut back by 3 bases and J by 3 bases. Germline CDR1 KGHDR, CDR2 SFDVKD. This CDR3 comprises 15 residues. The CDR3 sequence is CATSDLTGGEETQYF. CDR3 DNA: TGTGCCACCAGTGATCTCACAGGGGGCGAAGAGACCCAGTACTTC.

This clone was counted only a few times. V and J are TRBV11-2 and TRBJ1-6; a weak D match, TRBD1 (6 bases). Germline V lookup: CDR1 SGHAT, CDR2 FQNNGV. The CDR3 runs to 14 residues. Trimming removed 5 bases at V and 9 bases at J, with 14 bases between. In nucleotides, the CDR3 is TGTGCCAGCAGCGTTAAACAGGGTAGTTCACCCCTCCACTTT. Amino acids: CASSVKQGSSPLHF.

The chain combines TRBV18 with TRBJ1-5; 7 bases match TRBD1. Germline loops: CDR1 KGHSH, CDR2 LQKENI. V dropped 2 bases and J dropped 11; count of bases not matched to a gene: 3. This CDR3 contains 12 residues. In DNA, the CDR3 is TGTGCCAGCTCACCAGACAGGGAGTCCCAGCATTTT. Residues: CASSPDRESQHF.

The J gene is TRBJ2-3, the V gene TRBV4-1; D perhaps matches TRBD2 (5 bases). CDR3 length: 15 amino acids. In germline, CDR1 is MGHRA, CDR2 YSYEKL. With 0 bases removed from V and 4 bases from J, the gap between germline ends came to 11 bases. The CDR3 spells CASSQDSIASDTQYF. CDR3 bases: TGCGCCAGCAGCCAAGATTCGATAGCGTCAGATACGCAGTATTTT.

This rearrangement joins TRBV7-3 to TRBJ2-3, with D tentatively TRBD2 (5 bases). This CDR3 has 15 amino acids. Trimming shortened V by 1 base and J by 1 base, and 9 bases separated the two germline ends. Germline-derived CDR1 and CDR2 are SGHTA and FQGTGA. The CDR3, as DNA: TGTGCCAGCAGCTTAAGCGGGTTTGGCACAGATACGCAGTATTTT. It yields the protein CASSLSGFGTDTQYF.

This sequence joins TRBV7-6 and TRBJ2-1, with 15 nucleotides matching TRBD2. The CDR3 contains 15 residues. CDR1 and CDR2 from the germline V gene are SGHVS and FNYEAQ. V shed 8 bases and J 8 bases; nucleotides not matched to a gene: 7. This chain's CDR3 is CASRPGLAGGDEQFF. The CDR3 DNA reads as TGTGCCAGCCGACCGGGACTAGCGGGAGGCGATGAGCAGTTCTTC.

This clone has more than one count but fewer than ten. V and J are TRBV30 and TRBJ1-5; 10 bases line up with TRBD1. The CDR3 sequence is 15 residues long. Germline CDR1 GTSNPN, CDR2 SVGIG (reference sequence). V dropped 5 bases and J dropped 4; count of bases not matched to a gene: 8. CDR3 nucleotide sequence: TGTGCCTGGTCCCTTCGGGACAGGGGAAATCAGCCCCAGCATTTT. Encoded protein: CAWSLRDRGNQPQHF.

The chain is built from TRBV28 and TRBJ2-5; maybe TRBD2 (6 bases). CDR1 and CDR2 from the germline V gene are MDHEN and SYDVKM. Trimming pared 5 bases from V and 5 bases from J, leaving 9 bases between. CDR3 size: 12 residues. CDR3 bases: TGTGCCAGCAGTGACGCGGGGGAGACCCAGTACTTC. It encodes CASSDAGETQYF.

The J gene is TRBJ1-2, the V gene TRBV5-6, with 10 bases aligning to TRBD1. Trimming cost V 4 bases and J 8 bases; bases outside gene matches: 5. This CDR3 is 13 amino acids long. Germline assignment: CDR1 SGHDT and CDR2 YYEEEE. CDR3 loop: CASSTGQGDGYTF. In DNA form, the CDR3 reads TGTGCCAGCAGCACAGGACAGGGGGACGGCTACACCTTC.